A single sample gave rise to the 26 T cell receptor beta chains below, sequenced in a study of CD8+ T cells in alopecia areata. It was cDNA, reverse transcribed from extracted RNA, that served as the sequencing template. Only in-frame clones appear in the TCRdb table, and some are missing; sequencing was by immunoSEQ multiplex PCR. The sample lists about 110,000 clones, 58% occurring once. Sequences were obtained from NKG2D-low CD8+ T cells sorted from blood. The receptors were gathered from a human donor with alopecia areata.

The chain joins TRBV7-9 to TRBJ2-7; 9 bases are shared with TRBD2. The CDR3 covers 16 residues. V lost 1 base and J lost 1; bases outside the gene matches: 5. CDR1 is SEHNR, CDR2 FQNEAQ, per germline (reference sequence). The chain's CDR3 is CASSLGPSGISYEQYF. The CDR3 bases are TGTGCCAGCAGCTTAGGTCCTAGCGGGATTTCCTACGAGCAGTACTTC.

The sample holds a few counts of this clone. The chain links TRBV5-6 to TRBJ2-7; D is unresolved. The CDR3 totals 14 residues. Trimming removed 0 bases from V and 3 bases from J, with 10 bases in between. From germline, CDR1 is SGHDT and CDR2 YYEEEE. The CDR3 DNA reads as TGTGCCAGCAGCTTGGGGCGACCCCACTACGAGCAGTACTTC. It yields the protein CASSLGRPHYEQYF.

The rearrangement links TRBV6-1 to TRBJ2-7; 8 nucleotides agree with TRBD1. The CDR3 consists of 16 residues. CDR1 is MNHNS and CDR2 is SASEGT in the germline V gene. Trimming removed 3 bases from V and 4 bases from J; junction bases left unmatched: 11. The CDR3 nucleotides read TGTGCCAGCAGTGACAGGGGGCGATTTCTCCCTTACGAGCAGTACTTC. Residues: CASSDRGRFLPYEQYF.

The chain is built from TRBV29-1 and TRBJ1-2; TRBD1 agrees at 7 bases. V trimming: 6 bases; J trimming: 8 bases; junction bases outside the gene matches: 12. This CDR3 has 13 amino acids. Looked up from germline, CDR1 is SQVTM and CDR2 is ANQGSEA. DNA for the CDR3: TGCAGCGTGCGAACAGGGGAAGGGGGGGGCTACACCTTC. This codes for CSVRTGEGGGYTF.

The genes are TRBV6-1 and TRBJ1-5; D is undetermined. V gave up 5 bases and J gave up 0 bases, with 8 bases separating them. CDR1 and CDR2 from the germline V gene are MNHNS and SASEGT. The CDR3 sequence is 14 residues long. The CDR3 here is CASSTRNSNQPQHF. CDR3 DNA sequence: TGTGCCAGCAGTACAAGGAATAGCAATCAGCCCCAGCATTTT.

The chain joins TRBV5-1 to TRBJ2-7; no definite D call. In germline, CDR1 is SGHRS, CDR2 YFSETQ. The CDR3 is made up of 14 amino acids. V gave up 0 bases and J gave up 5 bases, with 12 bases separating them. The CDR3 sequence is CASSLDPLDDEQYF. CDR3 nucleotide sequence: TGCGCCAGCAGCTTGGACCCCCTAGATGACGAGCAGTACTTC.

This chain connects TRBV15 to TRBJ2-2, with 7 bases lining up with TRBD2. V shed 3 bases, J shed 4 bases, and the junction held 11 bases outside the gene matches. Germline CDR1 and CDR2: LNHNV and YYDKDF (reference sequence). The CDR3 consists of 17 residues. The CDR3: CATSRDRGVAGTGELFF. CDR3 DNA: TGTGCCACCAGCAGGGACCGGGGGGTCGCGGGCACCGGGGAGCTGTTTTTT. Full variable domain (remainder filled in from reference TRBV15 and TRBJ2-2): DAMVIQNPRYQVTQFGKPVTLSCSQTLNHNVMYWYQQKSSQAPKLLFHYYDKDFNNEADTPDNFQSRRPNTSFCFLDIRSPGLGDTAMYLCATSRDRGVAGTGELFFGEGSRLTVL.

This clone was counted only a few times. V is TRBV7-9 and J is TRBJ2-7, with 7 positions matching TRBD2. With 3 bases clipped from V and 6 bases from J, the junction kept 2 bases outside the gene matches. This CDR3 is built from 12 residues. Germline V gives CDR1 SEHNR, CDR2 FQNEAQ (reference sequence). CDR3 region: CASSLGRGEQYF. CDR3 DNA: TGTGCCAGCAGCTTGGGGAGGGGCGAGCAGTACTTC. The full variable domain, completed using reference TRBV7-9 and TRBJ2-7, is DTGVSQNPRHKITKRGQNVTFRCDPISEHNRLYWYRQTLGQGPEFLTYFQNEAQLEKSRLLSDRFSAERPKGSFSTLEIQRTEQGDSAMYLCASSLGRGEQYFGPGTRLTVT.

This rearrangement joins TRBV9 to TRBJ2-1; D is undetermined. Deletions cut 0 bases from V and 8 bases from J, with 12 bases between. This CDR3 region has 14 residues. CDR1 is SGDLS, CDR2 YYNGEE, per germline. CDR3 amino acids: CASSVEGRVDEQFF. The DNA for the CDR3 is TGTGCCAGCAGCGTAGAGGGTCGGGTCGATGAGCAGTTCTTC.

The CDR3 DNA reads as TGTGCCAGCAGGGGAATATGGCAGTACTTC. Its protein product is CASRGIWQYF. The rearrangement links TRBV2 to TRBJ2-7; unclear D gene. V lost 6 bases to trimming and J lost 9 bases, with 9 bases between them. The CDR3 runs to 10 residues. CDR1 is SNHLY and CDR2 is FYNNEI in the germline V gene.

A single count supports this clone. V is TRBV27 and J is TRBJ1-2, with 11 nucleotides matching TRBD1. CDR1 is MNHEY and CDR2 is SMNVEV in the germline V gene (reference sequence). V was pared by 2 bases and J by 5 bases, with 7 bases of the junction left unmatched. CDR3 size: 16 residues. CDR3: CASSLGGTGGAYGYTF. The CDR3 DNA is TGTGCCAGCAGTTTAGGTGGGACAGGGGGGGCTTATGGCTACACCTTC.

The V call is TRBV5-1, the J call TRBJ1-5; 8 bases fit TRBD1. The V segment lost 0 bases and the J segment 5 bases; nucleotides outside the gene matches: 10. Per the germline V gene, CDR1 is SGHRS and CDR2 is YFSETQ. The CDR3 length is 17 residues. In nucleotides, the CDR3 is TGCGCCAGCAGCTTGGGAAGGACAGGGCTCGATTATCAGCCCCAGCATTTT. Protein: CASSLGRTGLDYQPQHF.

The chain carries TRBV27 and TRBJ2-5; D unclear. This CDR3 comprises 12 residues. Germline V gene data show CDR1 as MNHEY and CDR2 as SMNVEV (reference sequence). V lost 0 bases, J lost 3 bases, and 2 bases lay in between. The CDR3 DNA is TGTGCCAGCAGTTTATCGAAAGAGACCCAGTACTTC. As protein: CASSLSKETQYF.

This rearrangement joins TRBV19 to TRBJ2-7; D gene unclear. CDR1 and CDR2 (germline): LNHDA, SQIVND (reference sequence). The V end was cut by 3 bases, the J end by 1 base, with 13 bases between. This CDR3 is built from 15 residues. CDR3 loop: CASSITGFPSYEQYF. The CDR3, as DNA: TGTGCCAGTAGTATCACCGGATTCCCTTCCTACGAGCAGTACTTC.

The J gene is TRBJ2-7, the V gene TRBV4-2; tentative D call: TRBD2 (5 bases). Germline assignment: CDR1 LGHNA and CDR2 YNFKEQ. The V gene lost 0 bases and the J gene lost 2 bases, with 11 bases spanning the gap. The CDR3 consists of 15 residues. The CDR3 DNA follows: TGTGCCAGCAGCCAAGAATCTGGACTGGCCTACGAGCAGTACTTC. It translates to CASSQESGLAYEQYF.

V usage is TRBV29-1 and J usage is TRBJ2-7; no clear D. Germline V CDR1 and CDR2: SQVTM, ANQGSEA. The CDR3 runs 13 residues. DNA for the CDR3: TGCAGTGTTACAAACGACGGCGGATACGAGCAGTACTTC. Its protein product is CSVTNDGGYEQYF.

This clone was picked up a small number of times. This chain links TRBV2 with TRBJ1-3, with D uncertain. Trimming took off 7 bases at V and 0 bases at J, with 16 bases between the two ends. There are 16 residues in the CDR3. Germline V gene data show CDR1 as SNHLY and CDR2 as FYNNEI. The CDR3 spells CASIPEGGFSGNTIYF. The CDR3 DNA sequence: TGTGCCAGCATTCCTGAAGGAGGGTTCTCTGGAAACACCATATATTTT.

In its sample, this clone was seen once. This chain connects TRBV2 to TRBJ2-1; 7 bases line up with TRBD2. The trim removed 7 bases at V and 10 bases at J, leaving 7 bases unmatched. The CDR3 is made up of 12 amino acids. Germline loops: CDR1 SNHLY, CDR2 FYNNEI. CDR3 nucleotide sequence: TGTGCCAGCATGTTCTACGGGAGGGAGCAGTTCTTC. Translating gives CASMFYGREQFF.

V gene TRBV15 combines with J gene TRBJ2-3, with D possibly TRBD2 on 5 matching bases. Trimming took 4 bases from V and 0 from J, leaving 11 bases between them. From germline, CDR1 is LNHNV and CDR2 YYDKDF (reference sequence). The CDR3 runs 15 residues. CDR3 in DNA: TGTGCCACCAGCATCGGCGGCGGGAGCACAGATACGCAGTATTTT. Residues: CATSIGGGSTDTQYF.

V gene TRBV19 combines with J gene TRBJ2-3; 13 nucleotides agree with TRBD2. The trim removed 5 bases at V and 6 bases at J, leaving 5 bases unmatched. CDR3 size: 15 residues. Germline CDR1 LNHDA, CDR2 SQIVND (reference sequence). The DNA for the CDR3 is TGTGCCAGTAGTGATACTAGCGGGAGGGCCGATACGCAGTATTTT. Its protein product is CASSDTSGRADTQYF.

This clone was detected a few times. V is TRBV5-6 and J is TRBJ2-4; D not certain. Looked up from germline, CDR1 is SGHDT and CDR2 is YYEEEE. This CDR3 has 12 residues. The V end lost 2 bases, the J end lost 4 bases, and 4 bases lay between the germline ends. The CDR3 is CASSFEKNIQYF. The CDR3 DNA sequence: TGTGCCAGCAGCTTTGAAAAAAACATTCAGTACTTC.

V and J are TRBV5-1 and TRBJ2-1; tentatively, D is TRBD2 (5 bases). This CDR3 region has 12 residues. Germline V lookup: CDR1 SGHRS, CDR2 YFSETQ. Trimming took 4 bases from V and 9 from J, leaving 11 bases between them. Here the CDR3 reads CASSQGEGEQFF. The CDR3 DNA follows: TGCGCCAGCAGCCAAGGCGAGGGTGAGCAGTTCTTC.

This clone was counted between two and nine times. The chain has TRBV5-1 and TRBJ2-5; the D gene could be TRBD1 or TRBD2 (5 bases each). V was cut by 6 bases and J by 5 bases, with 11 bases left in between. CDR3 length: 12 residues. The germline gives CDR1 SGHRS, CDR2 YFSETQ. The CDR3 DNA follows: TGCGCCAGCATGGGGGAAGGGGAGACCCAGTACTTC. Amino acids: CASMGEGETQYF.

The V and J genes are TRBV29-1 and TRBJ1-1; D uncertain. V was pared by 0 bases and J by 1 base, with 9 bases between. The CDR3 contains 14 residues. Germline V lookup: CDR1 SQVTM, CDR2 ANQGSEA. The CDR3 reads CSVEDVRRNTEAFF. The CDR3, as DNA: TGCAGCGTTGAAGACGTCCGACGGAACACTGAAGCTTTCTTT.

CDR3 nucleotide sequence: TGTGCCAGCAGCTTGGCCAATAATCAGCCCCAGCATTTT. Amino acids: CASSLANNQPQHF. The chain links TRBV5-6 to TRBJ1-5; no clear D. The germline V gene has CDR1 SGHDT and CDR2 YYEEEE. The CDR3 has 13 amino acids. Deletions cut 0 bases from V and 4 bases from J, with 5 bases between. The full variable domain, with the rest looked up from reference TRBV5-6 and TRBJ1-5, is DAGVTQSPTHLIKTRGQQVTLRCSPKSGHDTVSWYQQALGQGPQFIFQYYEEEERQRGNFPDRFSGHQFPNYSSELNVNALLLGDSALYLCASSLANNQPQHFGDGTRLSIL.

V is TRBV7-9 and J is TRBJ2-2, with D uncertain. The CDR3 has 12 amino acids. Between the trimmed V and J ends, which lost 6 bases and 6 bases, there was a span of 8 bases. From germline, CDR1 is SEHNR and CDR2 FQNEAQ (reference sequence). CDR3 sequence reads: CASSPPPGELFF. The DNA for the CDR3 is TGTGCCAGCAGTCCGCCGCCCGGGGAGCTGTTTTTT.